This paragraph covers one TCR beta chain sequence. V gave up 4 bases and J gave up 2 bases, with 26 bases separating them. This CDR3 comprises 18 residues. The germline V gene has CDR1 DFQATT and CDR2 SNEGSKA (reference sequence). This entry is derived from a study of CD8 T cells in Susac syndrome. The authors reverse transcribed roughly 0.5 to 1 ug RNA with random hexamers. TCRdb passed the immunoSEQ multiplex PCR reads through MiXCR, listing each CDR3 protein once. The data contain 200,000 to 300,000 distinct CDR3 sequences, just over 90% of them singletons. Multiple sclerosis controls were treatment-naive patients with stable or active relapsing-remitting disease. The CD8+ and CD4+ T cells were isolated magnetically using a negative isolation approach, whereas the TEMRA cells were enriched by FACS.

The J gene is TRBJ2-5, the V gene TRBV20-1; the D gene could be TRBD1 or TRBD2 (6 bases each). The receptor was derived from a human donor with multiple sclerosis. The sample was CD4+ T cells from PBMCs. Here the CDR3 reads CSAKGGRGWGTTQETQYF. CDR3 DNA: TGCAGTGCTAAAGGGGGGCGGGGCTGGGGGACAACTCAAGAGACCCAGTACTTC.